These 20 T cell receptor beta chains originate from one sample sequenced in a study of PD-1 blockade in classical Hodgkin lymphoma. The data were produced by immunoSEQ multiplex PCR, yet TCRdb's version contains in-frame clones alone and is incomplete. Of around 21,000 clones in the sample, 74% were seen once. Every patient experienced relapse after autologous stem cell transplantation, and brentuximab vedotin exposure varied. The specimen was peripheral blood mononuclear cells (PBMCs), collected at baseline. These receptors originate from a human donor with classical Hodgkin lymphoma.

This clone turned up a few times. The chain combines TRBV19 with TRBJ2-1, with D possibly called TRBD1 or TRBD2 (5 bases each). CDR3 length: 14 residues. Trimming removed 7 bases from V and 2 bases from J, with 12 bases in between. Germline V gene sequence: CDR1 LNHDA, CDR2 SQIVND (reference sequence). CDR3 in DNA: TGTGCCAGTAATACCGGGACGGCCTACAATGAGCAGTTCTTC. Its translation: CASNTGTAYNEQFF.

The genes are TRBV27 and TRBJ2-7, with unresolved D. V was trimmed by 0 bases and J by 0 bases, leaving 6 bases between them. Germline CDR1 and CDR2: MNHEY and SMNVEV (reference sequence). The CDR3 runs to 14 residues. The DNA for the CDR3 is TGTGCCAGCAGTTTATCTAGCAGCTCCTACGAGCAGTACTTC. It is translated as CASSLSSSSYEQYF.

This chain uses TRBV19 with TRBJ2-7, with 7 nucleotides matching TRBD1. This CDR3 has 13 residues. Trimming cost V 7 bases and J 6 bases; bases outside gene matches: 9. CDR1 is LNHDA, CDR2 SQIVND, per germline (reference sequence). CDR3 in amino acids: CASTPTGRGEQYF. The CDR3 nucleotides read TGTGCCAGTACCCCGACAGGGAGAGGCGAGCAGTACTTC.

The chain links TRBV25-1 to TRBJ1-1; D remains unclear. Trimming took off 1 base at V and 7 bases at J, with 16 bases between the two ends. Germline loops: CDR1 MGHDK, CDR2 SYGVNS. CDR3 length equals 15 residues. The CDR3 nucleotides read TGTGCCAGCAGTGAATGGGGAGTAAGGGCGGGTGAAGCTTTCTTT. This encodes CASSEWGVRAGEAFF.

The chain joins TRBV29-1 to TRBJ2-5; TRBD2 might be the D (6 bases). The germline gives CDR1 SQVTM, CDR2 ANQGSEA. V lost 7 bases and J lost 5, with 20 bases in between. CDR3 length: 14 residues. The DNA of the CDR3 is TGCAGCGCCGGGGACTTAGGGTTGGGGGAGACCCAGTACTTC. Translation: CSAGDLGLGETQYF.

The chain joins TRBV7-2 to TRBJ2-3; D may correspond to TRBD1 or TRBD2 (6 bases each). The CDR3 is 13 residues long. Germline-derived CDR1 and CDR2 are SGHTA and FQGNSA. Trimming removed 4 bases from V and 6 bases from J, with 11 bases in between. CDR3 residues: CASSSGGGDTQYF. CDR3 bases: TGTGCCAGCAGCTCAGGAGGGGGGGATACGCAGTATTTT.

A single count supports this clone. This chain connects TRBV11-2 to TRBJ2-2; D uncertain. Germline assignment: CDR1 SGHAT and CDR2 FQNNGV. V lost 2 bases and J 7 bases, leaving 11 bases between the germline ends. The CDR3 sequence is 14 residues long. This CDR3 reads CASSLWQRRGELFF. CDR3 coding DNA: TGTGCCAGCAGCTTATGGCAGCGACGCGGGGAGCTGTTTTTT.

The V and J genes are TRBV18 and TRBJ1-1; TRBD1 matches at 9 bases. Trimming at V came to 4 bases and at J to 2 bases, leaving 5 bases not matched to a gene. CDR1 and CDR2 (germline): KGHSH, LQKENI. CDR3 length equals 15 residues. CDR3 bases: TGTGCCAGCTCACGATCACAGGGGGCAAACACTGAAGCTTTCTTT. Translated, it gives CASSRSQGANTEAFF.

In its sample, this clone was seen a few times. The chain uses TRBV2 and TRBJ2-7; 8 nucleotides line up with TRBD2. Per the germline V gene, CDR1 is SNHLY and CDR2 is FYNNEI. J lost 3 bases, V lost 5 bases, and 3 bases had no gene match. The CDR3 is 13 amino acids. CDR3 nucleotides: TGTGCCAGCAGTAGCGGGAGCTTCTACGAGCAGTACTTC. This translates into CASSSGSFYEQYF.

The V and J genes are TRBV7-9 and TRBJ2-3; perhaps TRBD2 as D (5 bases). The CDR3 runs 13 residues. V was trimmed by 5 bases and J by 4 bases, leaving 10 bases between them. Germline V CDR1 and CDR2: SEHNR, FQNEAQ (reference sequence). CDR3 loop: CASSAPGADTQYF. The CDR3 nucleotides are TGTGCCAGCAGCGCGCCCGGGGCAGATACGCAGTATTTT.

The rearrangement joins TRBV25-1 to TRBJ1-1; D uncertain. The CDR3 length is 13 residues. The V end was cut by 1 base, the J end by 2 bases, with 5 bases between. The germline gives CDR1 MGHDK, CDR2 SYGVNS. The CDR3 is CASSESGNTEAFF. The CDR3 nucleotides read TGTGCCAGCAGTGAATCGGGAAACACTGAAGCTTTCTTT. Variable domain in full (rest from reference TRBV25-1 and TRBJ1-1): EADIYQTPRYLVIGTGKKITLECSQTMGHDKMYWYQQDPGMELHLIHYSYGVNSTEKGDLSSESTVSRIRTEHFPLTLESARPSHTSQYLCASSESGNTEAFFGQGTRLTVV.

The chain has TRBV5-1 and TRBJ1-1, with 7 positions matching TRBD1. The CDR3 sequence is 12 residues long. Germline CDR1 reads SGHRS; CDR2 reads YFSETQ. V dropped 3 bases and J dropped 11; count of bases not matched to a gene: 7. The chain's CDR3 is CASSSRQGDAFF. CDR3 DNA sequence: TGCGCCAGCAGCTCAAGACAGGGTGACGCTTTCTTT.

The chain links TRBV7-8 to TRBJ2-7; 8 bases line up with TRBD2. This CDR3 region has 16 residues. The V segment lost 1 base and the J segment 7 bases; nucleotides outside the gene matches: 12. Germline CDR1 reads SGHVS; CDR2 reads FQNEAQ. In DNA, the CDR3 is TGTGCCAGCAGCTTAGAGGTAGCCGGGGGGGCCGGGGAGCAGTACTTC. Protein sequence: CASSLEVAGGAGEQYF. Looking up the rest from reference TRBV7-8 and TRBJ2-7 gives the full variable domain: GAGVSQSPRYKVAKRGQDVALRCDPISGHVSLFWYQQALGQGPEFLTYFQNEAQLDKSGLPSDRFFAERPEGSVSTLKIQRTQQEDSAVYLCASSLEVAGGAGEQYFGPGTRLTVT.

The chain joins TRBV4-1 to TRBJ2-7; maybe TRBD1 (5 bases). CDR1 and CDR2 from the germline V gene are MGHRA and YSYEKL. The CDR3 consists of 15 residues. The V end lost 0 bases, the J end lost 9 bases, and 18 bases lay between the germline ends. This CDR3 is CASSQDLWSSQGQYF. CDR3 bases: TGCGCCAGCAGCCAAGATTTATGGTCCTCCCAGGGGCAGTACTTC.

The chain is built from TRBV29-1 and TRBJ2-5, with 12 bases matching TRBD2. This CDR3 is 14 amino acids long. Germline V lookup: CDR1 SQVTM, CDR2 ANQGSEA. CDR3 sequence: CVVPTSGGGETQYF. CDR3 nucleotides: TGCGTAGTACCGACTAGCGGGGGAGGAGAGACCCAGTACTTC.

The chain combines TRBV7-9 with TRBJ1-2, with a possible D match to TRBD1 (5 bases). This CDR3 is 14 amino acids long. Deletions cut 5 bases from V and 4 bases from J, with 14 bases between. Germline V gene lookup returns CDR1 SEHNR and CDR2 FQNEAQ (reference sequence). CDR3 DNA: TGTGCCAGCAGCCCCCCTGGGACTGTCTATGGCTACACCTTC. This translates into CASSPPGTVYGYTF.

V is TRBV7-2 and J is TRBJ1-1, with D possibly matching TRBD1 (5 bases). The V end lost 2 bases, the J end lost 0 bases, and 10 bases lay between the germline ends. The CDR3 is made up of 15 amino acids. Germline V lookup: CDR1 SGHTA, CDR2 FQGNSA. CDR3 in amino acids: CASSLYAGLNTEAFF. As DNA, the CDR3 is TGTGCCAGCAGCTTATATGCAGGGCTGAACACTGAAGCTTTCTTT.

This rearrangement joins TRBV7-6 to TRBJ2-7; 7 nucleotides agree with TRBD2. After removal of 5 bases from V and 3 bases from J, the junction contained 10 bases not matched to a gene. This CDR3 is built from 15 residues. Germline-derived CDR1 and CDR2 are SGHVS and FNYEAQ. DNA for the CDR3: TGTGCCAGCAGCCGACTAGCCTACCCGGGCTACGAGCAGTACTTC. It specifies CASSRLAYPGYEQYF. Filled out from reference TRBV7-6 and TRBJ2-7, the complete variable domain reads GAGVSQSPRYKVTKRGQDVALRCDPISGHVSLYWYRQALGQGPEFLTYFNYEAQQDKSGLPNDRFSAERPEGSISTLTIQRTEQRDSAMYRCASSRLAYPGYEQYFGPGTRLTVT.

This clone was counted once. The rearrangement joins TRBV23-1 to TRBJ2-5, with 7 bases matching TRBD1. TRBV23-1 is known as an ORF, though its function is uncertain. This CDR3 has 18 amino acids. V lost 2 bases to trimming and J lost 2 bases; unmatched junction nucleotides: 14. The CDR3 loop reads CASSQHDLRTGPQETQYF. CDR3 in DNA: TGCGCCAGCAGTCAACACGACCTGAGGACAGGACCGCAAGAGACCCAGTACTTC.

V usage is TRBV7-9 and J usage is TRBJ2-5; 8 nucleotides line up with TRBD1. The CDR3 is 16 residues long. V shed 0 bases and J 3 bases; nucleotides not matched to a gene: 6. Germline V CDR1 and CDR2: SEHNR, FQNEAQ (reference sequence). The CDR3 region has the DNA TGTGCCAGCAGCTTAGCTCTCGGACAGGGAAAAGAGACCCAGTACTTC. Its protein is CASSLALGQGKETQYF.